Sequencing of this TCR beta chain was carried out in a study of cytomegalovirus exposure and HLA in healthy donors. The PCR made use of 60 Vbeta and 13 Jbeta primers. Only in-frame clones appear in the TCRdb table, and some are missing; sequencing was by immunoSEQ multiplex PCR. The table records roughly 160,000 clones, around 79% of them present only once. Sequencing was done on a sample of PBMCs. This TCR was recovered from a man aged 35 to 55 in good health and CMV-seronegative.

CDR3 sequence (DNA): TGTGCCACCAACTCCGGGAGCCGACCAGATACGCAGTATTTT. This codes for CATNSGSRPDTQYF. This chain connects TRBV6-1 to TRBJ2-3, with D perhaps matching TRBD2 (6 bases). V lost 10 bases and J lost 4, with 18 bases in between. This CDR3 has 14 residues. Germline CDR1 and CDR2: MNHNS and SASEGT.